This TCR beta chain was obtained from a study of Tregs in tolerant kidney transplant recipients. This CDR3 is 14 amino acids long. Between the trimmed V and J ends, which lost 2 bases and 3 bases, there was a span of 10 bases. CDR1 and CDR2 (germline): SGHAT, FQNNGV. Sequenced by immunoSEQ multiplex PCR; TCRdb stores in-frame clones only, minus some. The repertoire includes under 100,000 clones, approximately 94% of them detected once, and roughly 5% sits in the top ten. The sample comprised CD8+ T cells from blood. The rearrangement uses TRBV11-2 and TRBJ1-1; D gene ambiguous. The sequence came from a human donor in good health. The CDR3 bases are TGTGCCAGCAGCTTATGGGTCGGGGACACTGAAGCTTTCTTT. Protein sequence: CASSLWVGDTEAFF.